This T cell receptor (beta chain) was documented in a study of blood T cell repertoires in COVID-19. CDR1 SGDLS and CDR2 YYNGEE come from the germline V gene. Trimming cost V 3 bases and J 0 bases, with 7 bases left between them. CDR3 size: 15 residues. The assay was immunoSEQ multiplex PCR, and TCRdb's table has in-frame clones only and misses some. The data hold about 190,000 clones, with around 84% observed a single time. Sequencing was done on a sample of peripheral blood. This receptor was obtained from a man younger than 40 with active or convalescent COVID-19. The chain couples TRBV9 to TRBJ1-6, with D unresolved. CDR3 nucleotide sequence: TGTGCCAGCAGCGAAACTTACTCCTATAATTCACCCCTCCACTTT. Its translation: CASSETYSYNSPLHF.